Listed below are T cell receptor beta chains from one sample, sequenced in a study of cytomegalovirus exposure and HLA in healthy donors. Some clones are missing from TCRdb's copy, which holds only in-frame ones; the method was immunoSEQ multiplex PCR. The sample consists of about 170,000 clones, roughly four fifths of them appearing once. Sequenced: PBMCs. These receptors originate from a woman in her 30s in good health and CMV-seropositive. CDR3s leave out the opening cysteine and the closing phenylalanine or tryptophan. The order of the fields is D gene, V gene, J gene, clone size, CDR3 protein. D genes are given only for firm matches. Expanded clones get a size class; other rows say once, few or many, or leave the size out.

d_call: .; v_call: TRBV2; j_call: TRBJ1-2; clone_size: .; cdr3_aa: ASREQGVGYGYT
d_call: TRBD1; v_call: TRBV19; j_call: TRBJ1-5; clone_size: .; cdr3_aa: ASSTGGDQPQH
d_call: TRBD2; v_call: TRBV5-4; j_call: TRBJ2-1; clone_size: .; cdr3_aa: ASSPFGTRALLDEQF
d_call: TRBD1; v_call: TRBV7-6; j_call: TRBJ2-1; clone_size: .; cdr3_aa: ASSLLSRQGYNEQF
d_call: .; v_call: TRBV16; j_call: TRBJ2-5; clone_size: .; cdr3_aa: ASSHGGSETQY
d_call: .; v_call: TRBV20-1; j_call: TRBJ1-3; clone_size: .; cdr3_aa: SAHTGNTIY
d_call: .; v_call: TRBV5-4; j_call: TRBJ1-2; clone_size: .; cdr3_aa: ASSPGQSASIGYT
d_call: .; v_call: TRBV2; j_call: TRBJ1-1; clone_size: few; cdr3_aa: ASSVTRTAIGEAF
d_call: .; v_call: TRBV5-6; j_call: TRBJ1-1; clone_size: .; cdr3_aa: ASSNLDFKAF
d_call: .; v_call: TRBV2; j_call: TRBJ1-4; clone_size: .; cdr3_aa: ASSRPGTNEKLF
d_call: TRBD2; v_call: TRBV7-9; j_call: TRBJ2-5; clone_size: .; cdr3_aa: ASSPPLAGGETQY
d_call: TRBD1; v_call: TRBV9; j_call: TRBJ1-5; clone_size: .; cdr3_aa: ASSVGDRGDQPQH
d_call: TRBD2; v_call: TRBV13; j_call: TRBJ2-1; clone_size: .; cdr3_aa: ASSLGLGLAGVNEQF
d_call: TRBD1; v_call: TRBV27; j_call: TRBJ1-2; clone_size: .; cdr3_aa: ASSLFDRGGHGYT
d_call: TRBD2; v_call: TRBV5-1; j_call: TRBJ2-7; clone_size: .; cdr3_aa: ASSLGLAVSYEQY
d_call: TRBD1; v_call: TRBV28; j_call: TRBJ1-5; clone_size: .; cdr3_aa: ASSLGQLGNQPQH
d_call: .; v_call: TRBV2; j_call: TRBJ1-5; clone_size: once; cdr3_aa: ASSRRDFDSNQPQH
d_call: TRBD1; v_call: TRBV25-1; j_call: TRBJ1-1; clone_size: few; cdr3_aa: ASSADRGNTEAF
d_call: .; v_call: TRBV6-5; j_call: TRBJ1-2; clone_size: .; cdr3_aa: ASSYVQGGGYGYT
d_call: TRBD1; v_call: TRBV18; j_call: TRBJ1-4; clone_size: .; cdr3_aa: ASSPYRGVREKLF
d_call: TRBD2; v_call: TRBV7-2; j_call: TRBJ2-1; clone_size: .; cdr3_aa: ASSLESGGVGYNEQF
d_call: .; v_call: TRBV6-5; j_call: TRBJ2-1; clone_size: few; cdr3_aa: ASTPPGGTINEQF
d_call: .; v_call: TRBV4-3; j_call: TRBJ1-2; clone_size: .; cdr3_aa: ASSQDSGEGYT
d_call: .; v_call: TRBV2; j_call: TRBJ1-1; clone_size: .; cdr3_aa: ASTTSGIGAF
d_call: .; v_call: TRBV14; j_call: TRBJ2-1; clone_size: .; cdr3_aa: ASSQVTSGHHEQF
d_call: TRBD2; v_call: TRBV10-3; j_call: TRBJ2-7; clone_size: once; cdr3_aa: AISDHGGGHEQY
d_call: TRBD1; v_call: TRBV9; j_call: TRBJ2-5; clone_size: .; cdr3_aa: ASSKQGYQETQY
d_call: TRBD1; v_call: TRBV28; j_call: TRBJ1-2; clone_size: .; cdr3_aa: ASRVTGRGGYT
d_call: .; v_call: TRBV5-4; j_call: TRBJ2-5; clone_size: .; cdr3_aa: ASNKGGFGETQY
d_call: TRBD2; v_call: TRBV5-6; j_call: TRBJ2-1; clone_size: .; cdr3_aa: ASSSIGLASGNEQF